The T cell receptor (beta chain) under discussion was sequenced for a study of early T cells in non-severe SARS-CoV-2 infection. The wider study: Investigators sequenced bulk RNA drawn from unsorted whole blood, and chains remained unpaired.

This clonotype was detected a few times. Individual cDNA molecules received unique molecular identifiers. TCRdb used MiXCR to reprocess the 5' RACE reads, holding one entry per CDR3 protein. The table has tens of thousands of distinct CDR3 sequences, 5% to 6.5% seen once. The CDR3 totals 13 residues. Germline V gives CDR1 LGHDT, CDR2 YNNKEL (reference sequence). V was clipped by 0 bases and J by 6 bases, with 7 bases between them. The sample here was whole blood, taken at baseline. This clonotype originated in an adult who was a healthcare worker with PCR-confirmed SARS-CoV-2 infection or an uninfected control (not recorded which). The chain couples TRBV3-1 to TRBJ2-3; D perhaps matches TRBD2 (5 bases). CDR3 nucleotides: TGTGCCAGCAGCCAAGACTGGAGGGATACGCAGTATTTT. It codes for CASSQDWRDTQYF.